This TCR beta chain derives from a study of cytomegalovirus exposure and HLA in healthy donors. PCR was performed using 60 Vbeta and 13 Jbeta primers. The assay was immunoSEQ multiplex PCR, and TCRdb's table has in-frame clones only and misses some. The sample lists some 150,000 clones; 55% to 75% were seen once. The CDR3 consists of 16 residues. Germline loops: CDR1 SGHVS, CDR2 FQNEAQ. V shed 6 bases and J shed 4 bases, with 22 bases lying between them. The sample taken for sequencing was PBMCs. The clonotype originates from a woman aged 55-75 years in good health and CMV-seropositive. The chain links TRBV7-8 to TRBJ2-7; TRBD2 is a possible D gene (6 bases). The CDR3 region is CASSIVARETTYEQYF. Written as DNA, the CDR3 is TGTGCCAGCAGTATTGTCGCCCGGGAGACGACGTACGAGCAGTACTTC.